The clone carrying this T cell receptor (beta chain) was seen many times. Its specificity is unknown. The source of the sample is a study of T cells after yellow fever vaccination. Study as a whole: Fractions of limited cellularity were prepared by means of SMART-Seq v4 Ultra Low Input.

Study-wide findings and caveats: Weaker in magnitude, the secondary response showed a faster peak on day 5 versus 15.

CDR3 length: 13 amino acids. The trim removed 0 bases at V and 8 bases at J, leaving 1 base unmatched. The germline CDR1 and CDR2 sequences are MNHEY and SVGAGI. Using its own MiXCR run on the 5' RACE reads, TCRdb lists one record per CDR3 protein. The table has roughly 310,000 distinct CDR3 sequences, about 3.5% seen once. This TCR was sampled from a young man who received the YFV17D yellow fever vaccine. The chain carries TRBV6-5 and TRBJ1-1; 9 bases line up with TRBD1. Sample: PBMCs, taken on the day of the yellow fever booster vaccination. DNA of the CDR3: TGTGCCAGCAGTTACTCCGACAGGGGGGAAGCTTTCTTT. It codes for CASSYSDRGEAFF.